These T cell receptor beta chains were read from a single sample in a study of CD8 T cells in ankylosing spondylitis. TCRdb independently ran MiXCR on the 5' RACE reads; one entry per CDR3 protein. In the table there are under 950,000 distinct CDR3 sequences, 15% to 20% of which are singletons. The sequenced sample was blood, either unsorted or a sorted T cell fraction (not recorded which). These receptors all come from a male donor with ankylosing spondylitis. Each CDR3 is given without its conserved first and last residue.

TRBV7-9	TRBJ1-2	ASSLRQGGPDGYT
TRBV11-2	TRBJ1-1	ASSLAKRAF
TRBV25-1	TRBJ2-7	ASSSLRGQGNEQY
TRBV12-3/TRBV12-4	TRBJ2-1	ASSSDLNNEQF
TRBV12-3/TRBV12-4	TRBJ2-6	ASALGPGANVLT
TRBV9	TRBJ2-7	ASSVGLAGDYEQY
TRBV10-3	TRBJ1-3	ATRTVNSGNTIY
TRBV16	TRBJ1-2	ASSQSRGSDGYT
TRBV9	TRBJ2-3	ASSPSPGDPTDTQY
TRBV3-1	TRBJ2-3	ASSPLGEITDTQY
TRBV20-1	TRBJ1-1	GHYRVPEAF
TRBV7-3	TRBJ2-1	ASRSHSYNEQF
TRBV12-3/TRBV12-4	TRBJ1-2	ASSLRRSMPYGYT
TRBV5-1	TRBJ1-1	ASSLEGRNTEAF
TRBV5-1	TRBJ1-6	ASRELDRGNSPLH
TRBV5-1	TRBJ1-3	ASRTASGNTIY
TRBV28	TRBJ1-1	ASSLASTGSTEAF
TRBV20-1	TRBJ2-2	SATRKPPGHTNTGELF
TRBV7-3	TRBJ2-2	ASSLGGRNTGELF
TRBV20-1	TRBJ2-5	SARVAGPAEETQY
TRBV24-1	TRBJ2-2	ATSDWTENTGELF
TRBV27	TRBJ2-3	ASSRAGPGTQY
TRBV29-1	TRBJ1-2	SVDRGNYGYT
TRBV25-1	TRBJ2-1	ASSEGHQQF
TRBV15	TRBJ2-1	ATSSLAGATNEQF
TRBV6-5	TRBJ2-1	ASSFRDRGPNEQF
TRBV7-2	TRBJ1-5	ASSLNRDNNQPQH
TRBV12-3/TRBV12-4	TRBJ2-1	ASSLGGRGANEQF
TRBV27	TRBJ1-5	ASSLSWGQPQH
TRBV12-3/TRBV12-4	TRBJ2-7	ASSQKGPIEQY
TRBV5-1	TRBJ2-2	ASSFTSGRGTGELF
TRBV6-5	TRBJ2-4	ASSTLGQGNIQY
TRBV27	TRBJ2-4	ASSTRQSRANIQY
TRBV7-7	TRBJ2-1	ASSLSMGLDEQF
TRBV10-3	TRBJ1-1	AAKQALNTEAF
TRBV7-9	TRBJ1-2	ASSTVGGEGDYGYT
TRBV6-1	TRBJ1-2	ASRPIRGGDYGYT
TRBV5-6	TRBJ2-7	ASSFGIWAASSYEQY
TRBV7-2	TRBJ2-1	ASSPWASGGGEQF
TRBV5-1	TRBJ1-3	ASSPKGGASGNTIY
TRBV5-5	TRBJ1-5	ASSFFYNQPQH
TRBV13	TRBJ2-7	ASSSGTYGLAGDEQY
TRBV11-2	TRBJ2-2	ASSSLGTMNTGELF
TRBV5-1	TRBJ2-1	ASSYGQGGYNEQF
TRBV20-1	TRBJ1-2	SARDTDRVGNGYT
TRBV27	TRBJ2-1	ASGYLGAYNEQF